These T cell receptor beta chains were read from a single sample in a study of vaccination effects on CD4 cells after COVID-19. Their target antigens are unknown. TCRdb's copy holds only in-frame clones and misses some; the assay was immunoSEQ multiplex PCR. The sample holds 70,000 to 85,000 clones, over 60% seen once. The sequencing here drew on CD4+ T cells from PBMCs cultured without peptide, taken before COVID-19 vaccination. The receptors here all came from a human donor who received a COVID-19 vaccine. Both conserved end residues are part of each CDR3. Fields, in order: clone size, CDR3 length, D gene, J gene, V gene, CDR3 protein, CDR3 DNA. A D gene is named only where the DNA matches it firmly. Clone size is shown for a subset of rows, as once, few, many or a class of expanded clone.

clone size: NA
CDR3 length: 16
D gene: TRBD1
J gene: TRBJ1-3
V gene: TRBV28
CDR3 protein: CASRARQGAPGNTIYF
CDR3 DNA: TGTGCCAGCAGGGCACGCCAGGGGGCGCCTGGAAACACCATATATTTT

clone size: few
CDR3 length: 13
D gene: NA
J gene: TRBJ1-3
V gene: TRBV19
CDR3 protein: CASKGLSGNTIYF
CDR3 DNA: TGTGCCAGTAAAGGACTCTCTGGAAACACCATATATTTT

clone size: NA
CDR3 length: 15
D gene: NA
J gene: TRBJ2-3
V gene: TRBV19
CDR3 protein: CASSPNNGGTDTQYF
CDR3 DNA: TGTGCCAGTAGTCCGAACAACGGGGGCACAGATACGCAGTATTTT

clone size: NA
CDR3 length: 13
D gene: NA
J gene: TRBJ1-2
V gene: TRBV7-9
CDR3 protein: CASSFNGEAGYTF
CDR3 DNA: TGTGCCAGCAGCTTTAATGGGGAAGCGGGCTACACCTTC

clone size: NA
CDR3 length: 13
D gene: NA
J gene: TRBJ1-2
V gene: TRBV7-9
CDR3 protein: CASSLSGREGYTF
CDR3 DNA: TGTGCCAGCAGCCTATCGGGGAGGGAGGGCTACACCTTC

clone size: NA
CDR3 length: 15
D gene: TRBD1
J gene: TRBJ2-2
V gene: TRBV6-5
CDR3 protein: CASSRDRSNTGELFF
CDR3 DNA: TGTGCCAGCAGTCGGGACAGATCGAACACCGGGGAGCTGTTTTTT

clone size: few
CDR3 length: 14
D gene: NA
J gene: TRBJ1-5
V gene: TRBV18
CDR3 protein: CASSSSGGNQPQHF
CDR3 DNA: TGTGCCAGCTCATCATCAGGAGGCAATCAGCCCCAGCATTTT

clone size: NA
CDR3 length: 15
D gene: TRBD2
J gene: TRBJ2-1
V gene: TRBV9
CDR3 protein: CASSVGYQGGNEQFF
CDR3 DNA: TGTGCCAGCAGCGTCGGGTATCAGGGAGGGAATGAGCAGTTCTTC

clone size: NA
CDR3 length: 16
D gene: NA
J gene: TRBJ2-2
V gene: TRBV6-2/TRBV6-3
CDR3 protein: CASSLNPAGPGGELFF
CDR3 DNA: TGTGCCAGCAGCCTAAACCCAGCGGGCCCCGGCGGGGAGCTGTTTTTT

clone size: NA
CDR3 length: 14
D gene: NA
J gene: TRBJ1-5
V gene: TRBV19
CDR3 protein: CASSSVGGDQPQHF
CDR3 DNA: TGTGCCAGTAGTAGTGTAGGGGGGGATCAGCCCCAGCATTTT

clone size: once
CDR3 length: 13
D gene: NA
J gene: TRBJ2-2
V gene: TRBV7-3
CDR3 protein: CASSPGVTGELFF
CDR3 DNA: TGTGCCAGCAGCCCAGGTGTCACCGGGGAGCTGTTTTTT

clone size: NA
CDR3 length: 10
D gene: NA
J gene: TRBJ2-5
V gene: TRBV2
CDR3 protein: CASRRETQYF
CDR3 DNA: TGTGCCAGCAGAAGGGAGACCCAGTACTTC

clone size: NA
CDR3 length: 14
D gene: NA
J gene: TRBJ1-4
V gene: TRBV25-1
CDR3 protein: CASSDPRGDEKLFF
CDR3 DNA: TGTGCCAGCAGTGATCCCAGGGGAGACGAAAAACTGTTTTTT

clone size: NA
CDR3 length: 14
D gene: NA
J gene: TRBJ1-3
V gene: TRBV6-6
CDR3 protein: CASTRGRAGNTIYF
CDR3 DNA: TGTGCCAGCACACGGGGGAGGGCTGGAAACACCATATATTTT

clone size: few
CDR3 length: 13
D gene: NA
J gene: TRBJ1-5
V gene: TRBV12-3/TRBV12-4
CDR3 protein: CASSLVALEPQHF
CDR3 DNA: TGTGCCAGCAGTTTGGTGGCTCTGGAGCCCCAGCATTTT

clone size: NA
CDR3 length: 17
D gene: NA
J gene: TRBJ1-6
V gene: TRBV5-6
CDR3 protein: CASSLGRASSYNSPLHF
CDR3 DNA: TGTGCCAGCAGCCTAGGACGGGCGAGCTCCTATAATTCACCCCTCCACTTT

clone size: NA
CDR3 length: 14
D gene: NA
J gene: TRBJ1-2
V gene: TRBV11-1
CDR3 protein: CASSLHGGDYGYTF
CDR3 DNA: TGTGCCAGCAGCTTGCACGGTGGCGACTATGGCTACACCTTC

clone size: NA
CDR3 length: 17
D gene: NA
J gene: TRBJ2-3
V gene: TRBV5-8
CDR3 protein: CASSLAVSSFSTDTQYF
CDR3 DNA: TGTGCCAGCAGCTTGGCCGTATCGAGCTTTAGCACAGATACGCAGTATTTT

clone size: NA
CDR3 length: 13
D gene: TRBD1
J gene: TRBJ1-1
V gene: TRBV10-1
CDR3 protein: CASSADRDTEAFF
CDR3 DNA: TGCGCCAGCAGTGCGGACAGGGACACTGAAGCTTTCTTT

clone size: NA
CDR3 length: 19
D gene: NA
J gene: TRBJ2-1
V gene: TRBV3-1/TRBV3-2
CDR3 protein: CASSQEVPLSMRGDNEQFF
CDR3 DNA: TGTGCCAGCAGCCAAGAAGTCCCCCTTTCCATGCGGGGAGACAATGAGCAGTTCTTC

clone size: NA
CDR3 length: 14
D gene: TRBD2
J gene: TRBJ2-1
V gene: TRBV6-5
CDR3 protein: CASNIAGPGNEQFF
CDR3 DNA: TGTGCCAGCAATATAGCGGGGCCGGGAAATGAGCAGTTCTTC

clone size: few
CDR3 length: 17
D gene: NA
J gene: TRBJ1-5
V gene: TRBV6-2/TRBV6-3
CDR3 protein: CASSYAAATHSNQPQHF
CDR3 DNA: TGTGCCAGCAGTTACGCCGCAGCAACTCATAGCAATCAGCCCCAGCATTTT

clone size: NA
CDR3 length: 14
D gene: TRBD1
J gene: TRBJ1-6
V gene: TRBV30
CDR3 protein: CAWSPGQGPSPLHF
CDR3 DNA: TGTGCCTGGAGTCCCGGACAGGGCCCTTCACCCCTCCACTTT

clone size: NA
CDR3 length: 11
D gene: NA
J gene: TRBJ2-5
V gene: TRBV12-3/TRBV12-4
CDR3 protein: CASSLLETQYF
CDR3 DNA: TGTGCCAGCAGTTTATTGGAGACCCAGTACTTC

clone size: NA
CDR3 length: 14
D gene: TRBD1
J gene: TRBJ2-3
V gene: TRBV18
CDR3 protein: CASSSSDRGDTQYF
CDR3 DNA: TGTGCCAGCTCATCCTCGGACAGGGGAGATACGCAGTATTTT

clone size: NA
CDR3 length: 15
D gene: NA
J gene: TRBJ1-6
V gene: TRBV7-8
CDR3 protein: CASSLIRGLNSPLHF
CDR3 DNA: TGTGCCAGCAGCTTAATCCGGGGGCTAAATTCACCCCTCCACTTT

clone size: few
CDR3 length: 17
D gene: NA
J gene: TRBJ1-3
V gene: TRBV5-5
CDR3 protein: CASSLETPTYSGNTIYF
CDR3 DNA: TGTGCCAGCAGCTTGGAAACACCTACTTACTCTGGAAACACCATATATTTT

clone size: NA
CDR3 length: 15
D gene: TRBD2
J gene: TRBJ2-1
V gene: TRBV2
CDR3 protein: CASSERASGGHEQFF
CDR3 DNA: TGTGCCAGCAGTGAACGAGCTAGCGGGGGCCATGAGCAGTTCTTC

clone size: NA
CDR3 length: 15
D gene: TRBD1
J gene: TRBJ2-2
V gene: TRBV9
CDR3 protein: CASSVRGSNTGELFF
CDR3 DNA: TGTGCCAGCAGCGTCAGGGGGTCGAACACCGGGGAGCTGTTTTTT

clone size: NA
CDR3 length: 13
D gene: NA
J gene: TRBJ1-6
V gene: TRBV12-3/TRBV12-4
CDR3 protein: CASSSRAVSPLHF
CDR3 DNA: TGTGCCAGCAGTTCGAGGGCCGTTTCACCCCTCCACTTT

clone size: NA
CDR3 length: 15
D gene: NA
J gene: TRBJ2-3
V gene: TRBV4-1
CDR3 protein: CASSQEAGSEDTQYF
CDR3 DNA: TGCGCCAGCAGCCAAGAGGCAGGGTCAGAAGATACGCAGTATTTT

clone size: NA
CDR3 length: 16
D gene: NA
J gene: TRBJ1-6
V gene: TRBV6-1
CDR3 protein: CASSAPRGSYNSPLHF
CDR3 DNA: TGTGCCAGCAGTGCCCCTCGGGGGTCCTATAATTCACCCCTCCACTTT

clone size: NA
CDR3 length: 15
D gene: TRBD1
J gene: TRBJ1-2
V gene: TRBV7-3
CDR3 protein: CASSLTGRTGDGYTF
CDR3 DNA: TGTGCCAGCAGCTTAACGGGGCGGACAGGGGATGGCTACACCTTC

clone size: NA
CDR3 length: 15
D gene: TRBD2
J gene: TRBJ2-1
V gene: TRBV28
CDR3 protein: CASCTSGINYNEQFF
CDR3 DNA: TGTGCCAGCTGTACTAGCGGGATAAATTACAATGAGCAGTTCTTC

clone size: NA
CDR3 length: 15
D gene: TRBD1
J gene: TRBJ1-1
V gene: TRBV5-1
CDR3 protein: CASSHGTGEDTEAFF
CDR3 DNA: TGCGCCAGCAGCCACGGGACAGGGGAGGACACTGAAGCTTTCTTT

clone size: NA
CDR3 length: 16
D gene: NA
J gene: TRBJ2-1
V gene: TRBV5-1
CDR3 protein: CASSRLGGPSYNEQFF
CDR3 DNA: TGCGCCAGCAGCCGGCTAGGGGGGCCCTCCTACAATGAGCAGTTCTTC

clone size: NA
CDR3 length: 14
D gene: TRBD1
J gene: TRBJ2-1
V gene: TRBV5-1
CDR3 protein: CASTNQGQANEQFF
CDR3 DNA: TGCGCCAGCACCAACCAGGGACAGGCGAATGAGCAGTTCTTC

clone size: NA
CDR3 length: 14
D gene: TRBD1
J gene: TRBJ1-1
V gene: TRBV18
CDR3 protein: CASSLSGGNTEAFF
CDR3 DNA: TGTGCCAGCTCACTGTCAGGGGGCAACACTGAAGCTTTCTTT

clone size: NA
CDR3 length: 15
D gene: NA
J gene: TRBJ1-1
V gene: TRBV7-2
CDR3 protein: CASSSQRGRNTEAFF
CDR3 DNA: TGTGCCAGCAGCTCCCAAAGGGGCAGGAACACTGAAGCTTTCTTT

clone size: few
CDR3 length: 14
D gene: TRBD1
J gene: TRBJ1-2
V gene: TRBV27
CDR3 protein: CASSHKGTGYGYTF
CDR3 DNA: TGTGCCAGCAGTCACAAAGGGACAGGTTATGGCTACACCTTC

clone size: NA
CDR3 length: 14
D gene: NA
J gene: TRBJ1-1
V gene: TRBV3-1/TRBV3-2
CDR3 protein: CASSQLQGNTEAFF
CDR3 DNA: TGTGCCAGCAGCCAATTGCAGGGGAACACTGAAGCTTTCTTT

clone size: once
CDR3 length: 14
D gene: NA
J gene: TRBJ1-5
V gene: TRBV14
CDR3 protein: CASSQDRINQPQHF
CDR3 DNA: TGTGCCAGCAGCCAAGACAGAATCAATCAGCCCCAGCATTTT

clone size: NA
CDR3 length: 16
D gene: TRBD2
J gene: TRBJ2-3
V gene: TRBV5-1
CDR3 protein: CASSRSSGGAIDTQYF
CDR3 DNA: TGCGCCAGCAGCCGATCTAGCGGGGGGGCGATAGATACGCAGTATTTT

clone size: NA
CDR3 length: 15
D gene: NA
J gene: TRBJ2-3
V gene: TRBV6-2/TRBV6-3
CDR3 protein: CASSYRWASTDTQYF
CDR3 DNA: TGTGCCAGCAGTTACAGGTGGGCTAGCACAGATACGCAGTATTTT

clone size: NA
CDR3 length: 15
D gene: NA
J gene: TRBJ2-2
V gene: TRBV2
CDR3 protein: CASSRGGSNTGELFF
CDR3 DNA: TGTGCCAGCAGCCGTGGGGGAAGCAACACCGGGGAGCTGTTTTTT